What follows describes a single T cell receptor (beta chain). With a J-beta primer mix and a sample-barcoded 5' primer, a second PCR ran about 7 to 12 cycles. MiXCR was run by TCRdb on the 5' RACE reads, yielding one entry per CDR3 protein. The data contain hundreds of thousands of distinct CDR3 sequences, under 35% of them seen just once; the ten biggest clones take up 17%. Trimming shortened V by 3 bases and J by 7 bases, and 16 bases separated the two germline ends. CDR1 DFQATT and CDR2 SNEGSKA come from the germline V gene (reference sequence). This CDR3 region has 15 residues. This specimen comes from a study of blood T cells in healthy people across ages.

The TCR comes from a woman older than 75 in good health. The chain has TRBV20-1 and TRBJ1-6; tentatively, D is TRBD1 (5 bases). The sequencing sample was made of blood. CDR3 coding DNA: TGCAGTGCTAGCCTGAACGCGGGGGTCAATTCACCCCTCCACTTT. Encoded protein: CSASLNAGVNSPLHF.